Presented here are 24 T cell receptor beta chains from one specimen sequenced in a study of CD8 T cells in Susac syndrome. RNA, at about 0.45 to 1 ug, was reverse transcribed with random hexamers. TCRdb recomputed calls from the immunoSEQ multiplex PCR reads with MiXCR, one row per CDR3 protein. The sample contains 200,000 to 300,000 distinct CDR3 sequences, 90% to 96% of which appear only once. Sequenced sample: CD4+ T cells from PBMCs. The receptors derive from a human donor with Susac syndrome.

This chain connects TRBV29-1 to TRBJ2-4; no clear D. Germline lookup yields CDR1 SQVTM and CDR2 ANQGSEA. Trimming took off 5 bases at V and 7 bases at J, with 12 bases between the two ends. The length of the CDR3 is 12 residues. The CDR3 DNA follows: TGCAGCGTTCGAACAGTGGGGAACATTCAGTACTTC. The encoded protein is CSVRTVGNIQYF.

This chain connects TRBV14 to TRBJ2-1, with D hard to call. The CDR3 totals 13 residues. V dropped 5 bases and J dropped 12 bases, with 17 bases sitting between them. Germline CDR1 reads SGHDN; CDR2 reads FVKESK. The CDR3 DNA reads TGTGCCAGCAGCTCCAGGACCCTAACTCCGCAGTTCTTC. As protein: CASSSRTLTPQFF.

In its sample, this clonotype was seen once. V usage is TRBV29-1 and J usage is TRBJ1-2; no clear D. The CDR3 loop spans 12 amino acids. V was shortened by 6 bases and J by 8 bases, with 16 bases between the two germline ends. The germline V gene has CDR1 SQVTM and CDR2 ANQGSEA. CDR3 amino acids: CSVGVGGPGYTF. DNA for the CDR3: TGCAGCGTCGGCGTAGGAGGGCCCGGCTACACCTTC.

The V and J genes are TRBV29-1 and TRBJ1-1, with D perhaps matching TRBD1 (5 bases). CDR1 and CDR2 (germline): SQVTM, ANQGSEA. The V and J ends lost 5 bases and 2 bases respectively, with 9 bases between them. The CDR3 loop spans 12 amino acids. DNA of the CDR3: TGCAGCGTTAAAGGGGATAACACTGAAGCTTTCTTT. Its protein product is CSVKGDNTEAFF. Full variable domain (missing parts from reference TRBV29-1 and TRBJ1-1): SAVISQKPSRDICQRGTSLTIQCQVDSQVTMMFWYRQQPGQSLTLIATANQGSEATYESGFVIDKFPISRPNLTFSTLTVSNMSPEDSSIYLCSVKGDNTEAFFGQGTRLTVV.

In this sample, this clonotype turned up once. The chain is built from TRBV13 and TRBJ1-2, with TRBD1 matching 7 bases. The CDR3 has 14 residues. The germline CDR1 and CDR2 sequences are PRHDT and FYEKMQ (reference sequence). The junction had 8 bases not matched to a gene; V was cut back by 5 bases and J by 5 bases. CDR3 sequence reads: CASSVYRGGYGYTF. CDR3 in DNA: TGTGCCAGCAGCGTATACAGGGGTGGGTATGGCTACACCTTC.

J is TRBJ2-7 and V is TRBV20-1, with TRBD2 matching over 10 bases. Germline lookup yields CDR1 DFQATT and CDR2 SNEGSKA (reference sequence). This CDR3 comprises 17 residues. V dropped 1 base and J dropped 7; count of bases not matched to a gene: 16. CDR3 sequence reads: CSARGINSGRPVPEQYF. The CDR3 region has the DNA TGCAGTGCTAGAGGGATAAATAGCGGGAGGCCCGTCCCGGAGCAGTACTTC.

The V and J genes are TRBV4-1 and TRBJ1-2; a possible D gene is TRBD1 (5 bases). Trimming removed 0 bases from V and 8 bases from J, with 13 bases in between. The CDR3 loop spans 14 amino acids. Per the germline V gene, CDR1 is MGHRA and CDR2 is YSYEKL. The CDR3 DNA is TGCGCCAGCAGCCAAGACTATGGGAAGGGGGGCTACACCTTC. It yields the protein CASSQDYGKGGYTF.

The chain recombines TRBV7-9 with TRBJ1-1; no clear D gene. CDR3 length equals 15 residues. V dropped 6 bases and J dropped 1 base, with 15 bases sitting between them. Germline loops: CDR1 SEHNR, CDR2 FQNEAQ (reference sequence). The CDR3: CASSWWAAGNTEAFF. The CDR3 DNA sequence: TGTGCCAGCAGTTGGTGGGCAGCAGGGAACACTGAAGCTTTCTTT.

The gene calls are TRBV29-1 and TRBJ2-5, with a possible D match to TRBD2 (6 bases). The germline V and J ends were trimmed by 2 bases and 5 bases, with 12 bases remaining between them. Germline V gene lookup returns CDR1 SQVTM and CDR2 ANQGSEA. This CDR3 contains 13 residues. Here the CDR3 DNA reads TGCAGCGTTGAAAGTGGGAGCGGGGAGACCCAGTACTTC. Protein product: CSVESGSGETQYF.

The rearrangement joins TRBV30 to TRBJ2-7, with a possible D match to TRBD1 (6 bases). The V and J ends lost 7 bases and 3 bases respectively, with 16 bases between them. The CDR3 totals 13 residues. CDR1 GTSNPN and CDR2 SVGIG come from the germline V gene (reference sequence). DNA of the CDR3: TGTGCCTCCCACTCGACAGGACTCTACGAGCAGTACTTC. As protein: CASHSTGLYEQYF.

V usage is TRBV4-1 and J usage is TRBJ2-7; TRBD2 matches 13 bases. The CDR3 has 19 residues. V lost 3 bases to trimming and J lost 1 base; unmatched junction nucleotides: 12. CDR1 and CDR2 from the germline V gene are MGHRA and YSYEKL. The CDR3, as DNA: TGCGCCAGCAGCCAGCCTCCGGGACTAGCGGGACCCAATTCCTACGAGCAGTACTTC. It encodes CASSQPPGLAGPNSYEQYF.

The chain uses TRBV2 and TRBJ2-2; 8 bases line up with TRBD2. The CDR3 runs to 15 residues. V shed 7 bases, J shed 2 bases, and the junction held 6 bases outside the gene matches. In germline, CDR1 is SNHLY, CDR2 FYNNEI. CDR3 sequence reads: CASKPRGANTGELFF. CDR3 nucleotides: TGTGCCAGCAAACCGCGGGGGGCCAACACCGGGGAGCTGTTTTTT.

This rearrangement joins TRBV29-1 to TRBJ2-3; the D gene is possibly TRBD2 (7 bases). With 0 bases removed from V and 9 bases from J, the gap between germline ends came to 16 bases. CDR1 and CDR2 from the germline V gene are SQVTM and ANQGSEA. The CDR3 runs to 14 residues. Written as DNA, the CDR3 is TGCAGCGTTGAAGATGGGGGGGCAGGGCTAACGCAGTATTTT. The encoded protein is CSVEDGGAGLTQYF.

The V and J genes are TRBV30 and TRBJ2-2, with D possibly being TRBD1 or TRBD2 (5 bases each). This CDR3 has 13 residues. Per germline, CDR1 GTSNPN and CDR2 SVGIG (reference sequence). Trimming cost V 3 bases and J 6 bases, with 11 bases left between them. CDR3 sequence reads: CAWRGTTAGELFF. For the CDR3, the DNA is TGTGCCTGGAGAGGGACCACCGCCGGGGAGCTGTTTTTT.

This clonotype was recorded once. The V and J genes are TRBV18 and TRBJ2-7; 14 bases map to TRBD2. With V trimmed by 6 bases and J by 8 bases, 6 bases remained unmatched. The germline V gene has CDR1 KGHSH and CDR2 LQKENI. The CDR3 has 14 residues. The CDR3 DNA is TGTGCCAGCTCTCTCGGGACTAGCGGGAGCAAGCAGTACTTC. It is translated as CASSLGTSGSKQYF.

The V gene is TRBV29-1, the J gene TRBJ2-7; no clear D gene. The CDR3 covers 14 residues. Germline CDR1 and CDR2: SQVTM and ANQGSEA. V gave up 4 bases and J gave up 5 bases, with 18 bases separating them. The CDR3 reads CSVVRSPFRDEQYF. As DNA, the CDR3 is TGCAGCGTTGTTAGATCGCCCTTTCGGGACGAGCAGTACTTC.

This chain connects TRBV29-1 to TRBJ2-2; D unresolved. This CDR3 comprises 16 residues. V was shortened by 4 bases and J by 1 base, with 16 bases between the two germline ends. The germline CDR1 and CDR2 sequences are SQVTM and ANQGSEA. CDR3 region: CSVGTLERLNTGELFF. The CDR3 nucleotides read TGCAGCGTTGGGACGTTAGAACGGCTGAACACCGGGGAGCTGTTTTTT.

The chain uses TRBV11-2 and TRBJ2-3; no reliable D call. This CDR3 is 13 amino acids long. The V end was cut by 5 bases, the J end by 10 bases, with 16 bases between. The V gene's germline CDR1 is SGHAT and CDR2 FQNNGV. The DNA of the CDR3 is TGTGCCAGCAGCCGATCCGACTCCTTATCGCAGTATTTT. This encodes CASSRSDSLSQYF. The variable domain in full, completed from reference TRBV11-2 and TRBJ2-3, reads EAGVAQSPRYKIIEKRQSVAFWCNPISGHATLYWYQQILGQGPKLLIQFQNNGVVDDSQLPKDRFSAERLKGVDSTLKIQPAKLEDSAVYLCASSRSDSLSQYFGPGTRLTVL.

The CDR3, as DNA: TGTGCCAGCAGTGACCGGGAGCTAGCGGGATGGGAGCAGTTCTTC. Amino acids: CASSDRELAGWEQFF. The rearrangement uses TRBV2 and TRBJ2-1; 9 bases map to TRBD2. Germline CDR1 SNHLY, CDR2 FYNNEI. This CDR3 region has 15 residues. The junction had 10 bases not matched to a gene; V was cut back by 3 bases and J by 10 bases.

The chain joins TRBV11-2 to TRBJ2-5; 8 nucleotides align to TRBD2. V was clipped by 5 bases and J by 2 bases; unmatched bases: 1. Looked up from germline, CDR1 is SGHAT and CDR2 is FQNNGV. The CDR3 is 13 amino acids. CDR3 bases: TGTGCCAGCAGCCGGGGGGGACAAGAGACCCAGTACTTC. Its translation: CASSRGGQETQYF.

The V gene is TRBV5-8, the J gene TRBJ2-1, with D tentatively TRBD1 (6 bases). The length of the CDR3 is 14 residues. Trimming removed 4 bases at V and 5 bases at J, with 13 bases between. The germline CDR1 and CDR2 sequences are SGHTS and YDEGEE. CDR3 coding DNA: TGTGCCAGCAGCACCGACAGGAACAACAATGAGCAGTTCTTC. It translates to CASSTDRNNNEQFF. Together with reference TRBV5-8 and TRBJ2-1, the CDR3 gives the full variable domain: EAGVTQSPTHLIKTRGQQATLRCSPISGHTSVYWYQQALGLGLQFLLWYDEGEERNRGNFPPRFSGRQFPNYSSELNVNALELEDSALYLCASSTDRNNNEQFFGPGTRLTVL.

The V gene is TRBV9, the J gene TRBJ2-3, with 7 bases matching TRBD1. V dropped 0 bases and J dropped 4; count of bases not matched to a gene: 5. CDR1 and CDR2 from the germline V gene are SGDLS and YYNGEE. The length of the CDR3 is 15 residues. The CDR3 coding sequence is TGTGCCAGCAGCGTAGTCTCGGACAGGCCAGATACGCAGTATTTT. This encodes CASSVVSDRPDTQYF.

CDR3 nucleotides: TGCAGTGCCCATGACGGGCCAGGGGGCTATGGCTACACCTTC. It codes for CSAHDGPGGYGYTF. This chain joins TRBV20-1 and TRBJ1-2; the match to TRBD1 covers 7 bases. The germline CDR1 and CDR2 sequences are DFQATT and SNEGSKA (reference sequence). V trimming: 6 bases; J trimming: 4 bases; junction bases outside the gene matches: 11. The length of the CDR3 is 14 residues.

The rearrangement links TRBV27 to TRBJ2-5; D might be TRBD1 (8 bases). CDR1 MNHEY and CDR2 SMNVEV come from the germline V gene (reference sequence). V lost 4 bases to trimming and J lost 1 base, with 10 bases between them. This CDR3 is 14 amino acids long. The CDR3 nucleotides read TGTGCCAGCAGTTACAGGGGGGGCCAAGAGACCCAGTACTTC. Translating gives CASSYRGGQETQYF.